This TCR beta chain was identified during a study of T cell changes during pregnancy in multiple sclerosis. Profiling relied on immunoSEQ multiplex PCR, and the TCRdb table lists in-frame clones only, not all of them. Here the sample spans 30,000 to 40,000 clones, approximately 90% being singletons. Germline V gene data show CDR1 as MNHNS and CDR2 as SASEGT. Trimming took off 4 bases at V and 0 bases at J, with 6 bases between the two ends. The CDR3 length is 13 residues. This chain uses TRBV6-1 with TRBJ1-1, with D unclear. The sequenced sample was CD4+ T cells from peripheral blood mononuclear cells, obtained in the third trimester of pregnancy. This TCR was recovered from a female donor with multiple sclerosis, enrolled in a pregnancy study. The DNA for the CDR3 is TGTGCCAGCAGTGTCTTATTGAACACTGAAGCTTTCTTT. It is translated as CASSVLLNTEAFF.